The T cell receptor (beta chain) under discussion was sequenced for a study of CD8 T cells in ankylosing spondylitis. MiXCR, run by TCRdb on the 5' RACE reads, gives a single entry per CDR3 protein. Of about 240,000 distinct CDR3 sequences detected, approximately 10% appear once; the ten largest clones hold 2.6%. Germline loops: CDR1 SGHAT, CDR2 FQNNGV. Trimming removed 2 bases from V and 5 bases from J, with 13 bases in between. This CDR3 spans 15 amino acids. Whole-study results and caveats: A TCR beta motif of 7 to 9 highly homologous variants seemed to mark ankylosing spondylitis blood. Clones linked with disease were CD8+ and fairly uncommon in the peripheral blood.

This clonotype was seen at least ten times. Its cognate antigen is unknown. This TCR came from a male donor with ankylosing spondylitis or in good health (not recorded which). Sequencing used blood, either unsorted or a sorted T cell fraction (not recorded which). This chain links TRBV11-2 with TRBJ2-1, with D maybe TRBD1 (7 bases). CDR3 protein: CASSLSPGGHNEQFF. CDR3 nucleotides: TGTGCCAGCAGCTTATCTCCAGGGGGGCACAATGAGCAGTTCTTC. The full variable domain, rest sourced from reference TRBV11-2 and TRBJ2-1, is EAGVAQSPRYKIIEKRQSVAFWCNPISGHATLYWYQQILGQGPKLLIQFQNNGVVDDSQLPKDRFSAERLKGVDSTLKIQPAKLEDSAVYLCASSLSPGGHNEQFFGPGTRLTVL.